Below, 9 T cell receptor beta chains from the same sample are listed, as sequenced in a study of T-cell reconstitution after alpha-beta-depleted transplantation in children. Unique molecular identifiers were incorporated when the TCRbeta library was constructed. TCRdb re-called the PCR reads with MiXCR, one entry per CDR3 protein. This sample has about 240,000 distinct CDR3 sequences, with roughly a quarter found just once. This specimen was PBMCs, taken before TCRalphabeta/CD19-depleted stem cell transplant. These receptor sequences come from a girl aged 2-9 years with Fanconi anemia, due to receive a stem cell transplant.

V usage is TRBV27 and J usage is TRBJ2-7, with 12 bases matching TRBD2. CDR1 is MNHEY and CDR2 is SMNVEV in the germline V gene (reference sequence). With 0 bases clipped from V and 2 bases from J, the junction kept 14 bases outside the gene matches. The CDR3 runs to 20 residues. This CDR3 reads CASSLSSPASGRAQTYEQYF. DNA of the CDR3: TGTGCCAGCAGTTTATCCTCCCCGGCTAGCGGGAGGGCCCAAACCTACGAGCAGTACTTC.

Many counts were recorded for this clonotype. The chain links TRBV5-1 to TRBJ2-7; 12 bases match TRBD2. CDR1 is SGHRS and CDR2 is YFSETQ in the germline V gene. J lost 4 bases, V lost 5 bases, and 4 bases had no gene match. This CDR3 has 14 residues. CDR3 coding DNA: TGCGCCAGCAGTTCGGGACTAGCGGGTTACGAGCAGTACTTC. It codes for CASSSGLAGYEQYF.

The chain recombines TRBV5-5 with TRBJ2-7; D unclear. V was clipped by 7 bases and J by 5 bases, with 13 bases between them. Germline-derived CDR1 and CDR2 are SGHKS and YYEKEE (reference sequence). The CDR3 runs to 12 residues. This CDR3 is CASRISVDEQYF. The CDR3 region has the DNA TGTGCCAGCCGGATATCTGTCGACGAGCAGTACTTC. The whole variable domain, remainder taken from reference TRBV5-5 and TRBJ2-7, is DAGVTQSPTHLIKTRGQQVTLRCSPISGHKSVSWYQQVLGQGPQFIFQYYEKEERGRGNFPDRFSARQFPNYSSELNVNALLLGDSALYLCASRISVDEQYFGPGTRLTVT.

This chain uses TRBV7-9 with TRBJ2-1; 10 bases match TRBD2. Germline V gene data show CDR1 as SEHNR and CDR2 as FQNEAQ (reference sequence). This CDR3 is 16 amino acids long. Trimming at V came to 6 bases and at J to 3 bases, leaving 8 bases not matched to a gene. CDR3 coding DNA: TGTGCCAGCAGAGTACCTAGCGGGGGTAACTACAATGAGCAGTTCTTC. It specifies CASRVPSGGNYNEQFF.

The rearrangement uses TRBV7-2 and TRBJ2-5, with TRBD2 identical over 7 bases. The CDR3 length is 15 residues. The germline V gene has CDR1 SGHTA and CDR2 FQGNSA. V was pared by 5 bases and J by 1 base, with 7 bases of the junction left unmatched. Here the CDR3 reads CASSPSGTTQETQYF. CDR3 DNA: TGTGCCAGCAGCCCTTCTGGGACTACCCAAGAGACCCAGTACTTC.

This clonotype was detected once. The chain uses TRBV11-3 and TRBJ2-5; 7 bases are a match to TRBD1. The germline V gene has CDR1 SGHNT and CDR2 YENEEA. The CDR3 runs 14 residues. J was trimmed by 0 bases and V by 5 bases; bases with no gene match: 3. The CDR3 DNA reads TGTGCCAGCAGCGTGGGACAGTACCAAGAGACCCAGTACTTC. This codes for CASSVGQYQETQYF.

This clonotype has at least ten counts. The genes are TRBV11-2 and TRBJ2-3; 8 nucleotides line up with TRBD1. Trimming removed 0 bases from V and 1 base from J; junction bases left unmatched: 6. This CDR3 region has 17 residues. CDR1 and CDR2 (germline): SGHAT, FQNNGV. The CDR3 DNA follows: TGTGCCAGCAGCTTAGATCTAGCGACAGGGGGCACAGATACGCAGTATTTT. This translates into CASSLDLATGGTDTQYF.

The chain links TRBV29-1 to TRBJ2-1; weak D call: TRBD2 (5 bases). The CDR3 has 13 residues. Deletions cut 6 bases from V and 9 bases from J, with 18 bases between. The germline V gene has CDR1 SQVTM and CDR2 ANQGSEA. The CDR3, as DNA: TGCAGCGTGGTACGACGGGGTATAGGTGAGCAGTTCTTC. Residues: CSVVRRGIGEQFF.

This clonotype was recorded a few times. The CDR3 does not end in the conserved phenylalanine or tryptophan, so this is likely a read error. The limits of the CDR3 on the DNA are not certain, so only TCRdb's listed CDR3 is given. The chain joins TRBV20-1 to TRBJ2-1; the table's D call TRBD1 went unverified against the DNA. The CDR3 totals 13 residues, both ends included. Germline V CDR1 and CDR2: DFQATT, SNEGSKA (reference sequence). CDR3: CSAMSLRNRIWGV.